These 27 T cell receptor beta chains came from one sample sequenced in a study of blood T cells in healthy people across ages. Sample-barcoded 5' priming and a J-beta primer mix drove a second PCR of roughly 6 to 12 cycles. TCRdb re-called the 5' RACE reads through MiXCR, storing one row per CDR3 protein. In the table there are around 850,000 distinct CDR3 sequences, under 40% of which are singletons. The specimen sequenced was blood. These receptors all come from a man between 18 and 29 years old in good health.

This clonotype came up many times. V usage is TRBV12-3 or TRBV12-4 and J usage is TRBJ1-2; tentatively, D is TRBD1 (6 bases). With 4 bases removed from V and 4 bases from J, the gap between germline ends came to 13 bases. The CDR3 extends over 14 amino acids. The CDR3 region is CASSYRVLSYGYTF. CDR3 bases: TGTGCCAGCAGTTACAGGGTATTAAGCTATGGCTACACCTTC.

This clonotype occurred many times. The J gene is TRBJ2-7, the V gene TRBV20-1, with 7 bases lining up with TRBD1. CDR1 DFQATT and CDR2 SNEGSKA come from the germline V gene (reference sequence). This CDR3 comprises 14 residues. V trimming: 3 bases; J trimming: 2 bases; junction bases outside the gene matches: 7. CDR3 nucleotides: TGCAGTGCTAGGGGGACAGAACCTACCTACGAGCAGTACTTC. As protein: CSARGTEPTYEQYF.

The genes are TRBV28 and TRBJ2-5, with TRBD2 matching over 7 bases. The V segment lost 3 bases and the J segment 6 bases; nucleotides outside the gene matches: 10. CDR1 and CDR2 (germline): MDHEN, SYDVKM. The CDR3 is 15 residues long. In DNA form, the CDR3 reads TGTGCCAGCAGTTTCCCTAGCGGCCATGCTAAGACCCAGTACTTC. This sequence encodes CASSFPSGHAKTQYF.

This chain uses TRBV19 with TRBJ2-1; D is unresolved. V gave up 0 bases and J gave up 10 bases, with 13 bases separating them. This CDR3 is built from 14 residues. CDR1 LNHDA and CDR2 SQIVND come from the germline V gene (reference sequence). DNA of the CDR3: TGTGCCAGTAGTATAGATCAGAGCACGCCCGAGCAGTTCTTC. As protein: CASSIDQSTPEQFF. The full variable domain, completed using reference TRBV19 and TRBJ2-1, is DGGITQSPKYLFRKEGQNVTLSCEQNLNHDAMYWYRQDPGQGLRLIYYSQIVNDFQKGDIAEGYSVSREKKESFPLTVTSAQKNPTAFYLCASSIDQSTPEQFFGPGTRLTVL.

A word on this clonotype: This could be a read error, since a much larger clone is one nucleotide away. The rearrangement joins TRBV12-3 or TRBV12-4 to TRBJ2-7; D gene unclear. The CDR3 consists of 11 residues. The CDR3 is CAGSLVYEQYF. The CDR3, as DNA: TGTGCCGGCAGTTTGGTTTACGAGCAGTACTTC.

J is TRBJ2-4 and V is TRBV7-9; maybe TRBD1 (6 bases). The length of the CDR3 is 16 residues. V was shortened by 1 base and J by 0 bases, with 10 bases between the two germline ends. CDR1 and CDR2 (germline): SEHNR, FQNEAQ (reference sequence). CDR3 DNA sequence: TGTGCCAGCAGCTTAGGTCAGGGGTCAGCCAAAAACATTCAGTACTTC. Amino acid sequence: CASSLGQGSAKNIQYF.

This clonotype has just a few counts. The gene calls are TRBV6-1 and TRBJ1-1; 7 bases fit TRBD1. The germline CDR1 and CDR2 sequences are MNHNS and SASEGT. The CDR3 spans 17 residues. The trim removed 5 bases at V and 3 bases at J, leaving 15 bases unmatched. The CDR3 here is CASSPPDRARVDTEAFF. The CDR3 DNA sequence: TGTGCCAGCAGTCCCCCTGACAGGGCTCGGGTGGACACTGAAGCTTTCTTT.

A few counts support this clonotype. V usage is TRBV5-6 and J usage is TRBJ1-1; D ambiguous. Germline CDR1 is SGHDT and CDR2 is YYEEEE. This CDR3 is 14 amino acids long. The V and J ends lost 0 bases and 5 bases respectively, with 11 bases between them. CDR3 region: CASSLVGSPTEAFF. In DNA, the CDR3 is TGTGCCAGCAGCTTGGTTGGTAGTCCGACTGAAGCTTTCTTT.

The genes are TRBV4-3 and TRBJ2-1; D is perhaps TRBD1 or TRBD2 (5 bases each). The CDR3 has 12 amino acids. Germline V CDR1 and CDR2: LGHNA, YSLEER. The V and J ends lost 2 bases and 15 bases respectively, with 14 bases between them. In nucleotides, the CDR3 is TGCGCCAGCAGCCAACAGGGAGAAGTTCTGTTCTTC. Amino acids: CASSQQGEVLFF.

This sequence joins TRBV25-1 and TRBJ2-7; TRBD1 matches at 10 bases. V lost 5 bases, J lost 4 bases, and 5 bases stayed unmatched. The CDR3 length is 14 residues. Germline V gene lookup returns CDR1 MGHDK and CDR2 SYGVNS. In DNA form, the CDR3 reads TGTGCCAGCAGTACCGGGACAGGGGTGTACGAGCAGTACTTC. Protein sequence: CASSTGTGVYEQYF.

In its sample, this clonotype was seen a few times. The chain has TRBV7-8 and TRBJ2-4; unclear D gene. Trimming removed 1 base from V and 0 bases from J, with 13 bases in between. Germline lookup yields CDR1 SGHVS and CDR2 FQNEAQ. The CDR3 extends over 17 amino acids. The CDR3 here is CASSLGADGLAKNIQYF. The CDR3 nucleotides are TGTGCCAGCAGCTTAGGGGCGGACGGCCTAGCCAAAAACATTCAGTACTTC. Full variable domain (rest looked up from reference TRBV7-8 and TRBJ2-4): GAGVSQSPRYKVAKRGQDVALRCDPISGHVSLFWYQQALGQGPEFLTYFQNEAQLDKSGLPSDRFFAERPEGSVSTLKIQRTQQEDSAVYLCASSLGADGLAKNIQYFGAGTRLSVL.

The chain recombines TRBV20-1 with TRBJ1-5; tentatively, D is TRBD1 (5 bases). Germline V lookup: CDR1 DFQATT, CDR2 SNEGSKA (reference sequence). The ends were cut back, 0 bases at V and 4 bases at J, with 16 bases in the middle. This CDR3 spans 16 amino acids. The CDR3 is CSARDGFGGLNQPQHF. The DNA for the CDR3 is TGCAGTGCTAGAGATGGGTTTGGGGGACTAAATCAGCCCCAGCATTTT.

The V and J genes are TRBV18 and TRBJ2-1, with a weak D call TRBD2 (5 bases). Trimming left V 5 bases short and J 9 bases short, with 8 bases between. Per the germline V gene, CDR1 is KGHSH and CDR2 is LQKENI. The length of the CDR3 is 11 residues. The CDR3 DNA sequence: TGTGCCAGCTCAATTCGGGGTGAGCAGTTCTTC. Translated: CASSIRGEQFF.

The rearrangement joins TRBV6-2 or TRBV6-3 to TRBJ1-5, with D possibly TRBD1 on 5 matching bases. This CDR3 is 19 amino acids long. Looked up from germline, CDR1 is MNHEY and CDR2 is SVGEGT. V lost 2 bases and J lost 6, with 26 bases in between. CDR3 DNA: TGTGCCAGCAGTTACCACCGGGACGGCAGGGATGGCAGGGCTCAGCCCCAGCATTTT. Its protein is CASSYHRDGRDGRAQPQHF.

This sequence joins TRBV20-1 and TRBJ2-3; 8 bases map to TRBD2. Trimming removed 4 bases from V and 6 bases from J; junction bases left unmatched: 12. The CDR3 has 15 residues. Germline V gene lookup returns CDR1 DFQATT and CDR2 SNEGSKA (reference sequence). CDR3 nucleotide sequence: TGCAGTGCTATGACGAGCGGGGGAACGGGGGATACGCAGTATTTT. Translation: CSAMTSGGTGDTQYF.

V gene TRBV7-9 combines with J gene TRBJ1-5; D gene ambiguous. CDR1 and CDR2 (germline): SEHNR, FQNEAQ (reference sequence). The CDR3 totals 13 residues. The germline V and J ends were trimmed by 7 bases and 2 bases, with 9 bases remaining between them. CDR3 sequence reads: CASTSSGNQPQHF. CDR3 DNA sequence: TGTGCCAGCACCTCGTCCGGCAATCAGCCCCAGCATTTT.

CDR3 in DNA: TGCGCCAGCAGTTCAGGCAGGTCCCAAGGCATTCAGTACTTC. Protein product: CASSSGRSQGIQYF. This rearrangement joins TRBV5-1 to TRBJ2-4; D gene ambiguous. Looked up from germline, CDR1 is SGHRS and CDR2 is YFSETQ. Trimming removed 5 bases at V and 9 bases at J, with 18 bases between. CDR3 length equals 14 residues.

This chain joins TRBV29-1 and TRBJ2-5; TRBD1 agrees at 8 bases. V gave up 7 bases and J gave up 11 bases; unmatched junction bases: 12. The CDR3 runs to 12 residues. Germline V CDR1 and CDR2: SQVTM, ANQGSEA. The CDR3 here is CSAMTGDNEQYF. The DNA of the CDR3 is TGCAGCGCAATGACAGGGGACAATGAGCAGTACTTC.

V usage is TRBV20-1 and J usage is TRBJ2-1, with 16 bases matching TRBD2. J was trimmed by 10 bases and V by 0 bases; bases with no gene match: 6. This CDR3 is built from 16 residues. From germline, CDR1 is DFQATT and CDR2 SNEGSKA (reference sequence). The CDR3 here is CSARDTGTSGGGEQFF. The CDR3 bases are TGCAGTGCTAGAGATACCGGGACTAGCGGGGGGGGCGAGCAGTTCTTC.

Points on this clonotype: The junction departs from the called germline gene at one end, perhaps through a read error. The V and J genes are TRBV6-5 and TRBJ2-3, with TRBD1 matching over 10 bases. The CDR3 consists of 18 residues. Germline loops: CDR1 MNHEY, CDR2 SVGAGI. In DNA form, the CDR3 reads TGTGCCAGCAGTTACTCGCGTGGGACAGGGGTCGGTACAGATACGCCGTATTTT. It is translated as CASSYSRGTGVGTDTPYF.

This chain links TRBV7-2 with TRBJ2-2; D possibly matches TRBD1 or TRBD2 (7 bases each). Germline-derived CDR1 and CDR2 are SGHTA and FQGNSA. V was shortened by 5 bases and J by 3 bases, with 16 bases between the two germline ends. This CDR3 comprises 16 residues. CDR3 sequence (DNA): TGTGCCAGCAGCCCCGCGGGGGACAGATACACCGGGGAGCTGTTTTTT. Its protein is CASSPAGDRYTGELFF.

For the CDR3, the DNA is TGTGCCAGCAGTTACCTCAGATTGAACACTGAAGCTTTCTTT. This encodes CASSYLRLNTEAFF. V gene TRBV6-5 combines with J gene TRBJ1-1; D is undetermined. The CDR3 is 14 residues long. CDR1 and CDR2 (germline): MNHEY, SVGAGI. The germline V and J ends were trimmed by 2 bases and 0 bases, with 7 bases remaining between them.

This chain joins TRBV30 and TRBJ1-2; D uncertain. V lost 7 bases, J lost 2 bases, and 8 bases lay in between. The CDR3 is 11 amino acids. The germline V gene has CDR1 GTSNPN and CDR2 SVGIG (reference sequence). The CDR3 DNA follows: TGTGCCTACCAGGAGAACTATGGCTACACCTTC. It codes for CAYQENYGYTF.

The chain combines TRBV6-1 with TRBJ1-1, with no clear D. This CDR3 region has 14 residues. Trimming removed 1 base at V and 4 bases at J, with 10 bases between. Germline lookup yields CDR1 MNHNS and CDR2 SASEGT. The CDR3 nucleotides are TGTGCCAGCAGTGAAGGGATGGTGAGCACTGAAGCTTTCTTT. It is translated as CASSEGMVSTEAFF.

This clonotype appeared many times. The chain employs TRBV7-2 and TRBJ1-2, with TRBD1 matching over 10 bases. Germline V lookup: CDR1 SGHTA, CDR2 FQGNSA. This CDR3 is 18 amino acids long. V was pared by 1 base and J by 1 base, with 9 bases of the junction left unmatched. CDR3 bases: TGTGCCAGCAGCTTAGACCCCCTTCGGACAGGGGGTAACTATGGCTACACCTTC. It yields the protein CASSLDPLRTGGNYGYTF. Using reference TRBV7-2 and TRBJ1-2 for the parts outside the CDR3, the full variable domain is GAGVSQSPSNKVTEKGKDVELRCDPISGHTALYWYRQSLGQGLEFLIYFQGNSAPDKSGLPSDRFSAERTGGSVSTLTIQRTQQEDSAVYLCASSLDPLRTGGNYGYTFGSGTRLTVV.

The genes are TRBV7-2 and TRBJ2-7; no clear D gene. The CDR3 consists of 15 residues. Trimming cost V 0 bases and J 2 bases, with 11 bases left between them. Germline CDR1 SGHTA, CDR2 FQGNSA. The CDR3, as DNA: TGTGCCAGCAGCTTAGCGCGTTCACCTACCTACGAGCAGTACTTC. Its protein product is CASSLARSPTYEQYF.

The table lists this clonotype with a few counts. The V gene is TRBV6-5, the J gene TRBJ2-1; either TRBD1 or TRBD2 may fit D (6 bases each). This CDR3 has 15 amino acids. Germline CDR1 is MNHEY and CDR2 is SVGAGI. Trimming cost V 6 bases and J 3 bases, with 15 bases left between them. CDR3 sequence (DNA): TGTGCCAGCAGGGGTAGCAGGGGAGGCTACAATGAGCAGTTCTTC. It codes for CASRGSRGGYNEQFF.